This TCR beta chain was recorded in a study of cytomegalovirus exposure and HLA in healthy donors. Study-wide background: Among about 179 million T cells, an earlier analysis found around 100 million unique TCR beta sequences. Overall study results and limits: Investigators reported under 200 TCR beta chains as tied to cytomegalovirus. In a later analysis, HLA-associated beta chains showed higher expansion and lower generation probabilities than comparable chains.

PCR employed 60 Vbeta and 13 Jbeta primers. Using immunoSEQ multiplex PCR, the repertoire was profiled, and TCRdb retains in-frame clones only, with some absent. The profile shows around 150,000 clones, roughly four fifths of them singletons. Concerning this clone itself: Its antigen is unknown.

The germline CDR1 and CDR2 sequences are MNHNS and SASEGT. This CDR3 comprises 15 residues. The V gene lost 3 bases and the J gene lost 0 bases, with 9 bases spanning the gap. The sample comprised PBMCs. This TCR derives from a man aged 40-55 years in good health and CMV-seronegative. The chain combines TRBV6-1 with TRBJ1-5, with D unresolved. The CDR3 DNA follows: TGTGCCAGCAGTGAGCACGGGAATAGCAATCAGCCCCAGCATTTT. As protein: CASSEHGNSNQPQHF.